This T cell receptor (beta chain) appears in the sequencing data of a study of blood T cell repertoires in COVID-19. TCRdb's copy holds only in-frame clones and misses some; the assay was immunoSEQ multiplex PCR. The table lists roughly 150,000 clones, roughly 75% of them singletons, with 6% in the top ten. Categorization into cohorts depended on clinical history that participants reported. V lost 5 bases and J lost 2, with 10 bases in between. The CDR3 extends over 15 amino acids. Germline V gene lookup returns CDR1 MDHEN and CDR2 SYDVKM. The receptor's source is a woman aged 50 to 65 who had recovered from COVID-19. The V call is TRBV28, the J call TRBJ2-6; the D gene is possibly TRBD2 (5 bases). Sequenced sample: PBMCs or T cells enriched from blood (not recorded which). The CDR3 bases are TGTGCCAGCAGTCTATCGGGGACTGGGGCCAACGTCCTGACTTTC. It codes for CASSLSGTGANVLTF.